A single sample gave rise to the 16 T cell receptor beta chains below, sequenced in a study of cytomegalovirus exposure and HLA in healthy donors. Amplification used 60 Vbeta primers and 13 Jbeta primers. Clones were read by immunoSEQ multiplex PCR, and TCRdb kept only the in-frame ones, dropping some. The table includes about 160,000 clones, around 81% detected once. Input material: PBMCs. Receptor source: a woman aged 45-60 years in good health and CMV-seronegative.

In its sample, this clone was seen once. The rearrangement links TRBV15 to TRBJ2-7; 11 bases match TRBD2. This CDR3 contains 17 residues. Germline V CDR1 and CDR2: LNHNV, YYDKDF (reference sequence). Trimming at V came to 0 bases and at J to 4 bases, leaving 8 bases not matched to a gene. CDR3 protein: CATSRDPGASGRYEQYF. CDR3 sequence (DNA): TGTGCCACCAGCAGAGATCCCGGGGCTAGCGGGAGGTACGAGCAGTACTTC. The full variable domain, in which reference TRBV15 and TRBJ2-7 provide the parts outside the CDR3, is DAMVIQNPRYQVTQFGKPVTLSCSQTLNHNVMYWYQQKSSQAPKLLFHYYDKDFNNEADTPDNFQSRRPNTSFCFLDIRSPGLGDTAMYLCATSRDPGASGRYEQYFGPGTRLTVT.

This chain uses TRBV28 with TRBJ1-1, with TRBD1 identical over 7 bases. CDR3 size: 13 residues. The germline V gene has CDR1 MDHEN and CDR2 SYDVKM. With V trimmed by 8 bases and J by 3 bases, 6 bases remained unmatched. This CDR3 is CASLQGEYTEAFF. CDR3 DNA sequence: TGTGCCAGCCTTCAGGGGGAGTACACTGAAGCTTTCTTT.

This clone came up a few times. The chain combines TRBV7-9 with TRBJ1-1, with 7 nucleotides matching TRBD1. The CDR3 runs to 15 residues. Germline V gene lookup returns CDR1 SEHNR and CDR2 FQNEAQ (reference sequence). V lost 4 bases and J lost 1; bases outside the gene matches: 6. CDR3 amino acids: CASSYGGQKNTEAFF. The CDR3 DNA is TGTGCCAGCAGCTATGGGGGACAGAAGAACACTGAAGCTTTCTTT.

The chain has TRBV7-2 and TRBJ2-7; 12 bases are shared with TRBD2. Germline trimming cut 1 base from V and 7 bases from J; bases unmatched to any gene: 5. The germline CDR1 and CDR2 sequences are SGHTA and FQGNSA. The CDR3 sequence is 15 residues long. The DNA of the CDR3 is TGTGCCAGCAGCTTAGGGGCTAGCGGGAGGGGTGAGCAGTACTTC. Its translation is CASSLGASGRGEQYF.

The chain links TRBV19 to TRBJ1-1; 8 bases agree with TRBD1. Looked up from germline, CDR1 is LNHDA and CDR2 is SQIVND (reference sequence). The CDR3 is 14 amino acids. V dropped 4 bases and J dropped 3; count of bases not matched to a gene: 4. CDR3 amino acids: CASSTGQGHTEAFF. DNA for the CDR3: TGTGCCAGTAGTACCGGACAGGGACACACTGAAGCTTTCTTT.

The chain combines TRBV9 with TRBJ2-2; the D is unclear. Trimming cost V 5 bases and J 4 bases, with 24 bases left between them. The CDR3 covers 18 residues. Per the germline V gene, CDR1 is SGDLS and CDR2 is YYNGEE. CDR3 in DNA: TGTGCCAGCAGTAGTGAGCCCCGCGCTGAGAGTAGCACCGGGGAGCTGTTTTTT. Its protein is CASSSEPRAESSTGELFF.

This chain joins TRBV2 and TRBJ2-1, with D possibly being TRBD2 (6 bases). CDR3 length: 13 residues. Trimming took 6 bases from V and 10 from J, leaving 16 bases between them. Germline CDR1 reads SNHLY; CDR2 reads FYNNEI. Written as DNA, the CDR3 is TGTGCCAGCAGCGGACTCCGACGGGAGGAGCAGTTCTTC. Protein product: CASSGLRREEQFF. Based on the CDR3 plus reference TRBV2 and TRBJ2-1, the full variable domain is EPEVTQTPSHQVTQMGQEVILRCVPISNHLYFYWYRQILGQKVEFLVSFYNNEISEKSEIFDDQFSVERPDGSNFTLKIRSTKLEDSAMYFCASSGLRREEQFFGPGTRLTVL.

Comment on this clone: The sample carries other DNA sequences with the same CDR3. This sequence joins TRBV12-5 and TRBJ1-6; 7 bases agree with TRBD1. Germline V gives CDR1 LGHNT, CDR2 FRNRAP. V lost 3 bases to trimming and J lost 9 bases; unmatched junction nucleotides: 2. The CDR3 runs 13 residues. The CDR3 loop is CASGLGGGSPLHF. CDR3 coding DNA: TGTGCTAGTGGTTTAGGGGGCGGTTCACCCCTCCACTTT.

The CDR3 region is CASSLRFGGVGQPQHF. CDR3 sequence (DNA): TGTGCCAGCAGCTTGCGGTTTGGGGGGGTCGGGCAGCCCCAGCATTTT. This chain uses TRBV5-5 with TRBJ1-5; D is perhaps TRBD1 (5 bases). V was trimmed by 1 base and J by 7 bases, leaving 18 bases between them. CDR1 is SGHKS and CDR2 is YYEKEE in the germline V gene (reference sequence). The length of the CDR3 is 16 residues.

The CDR3 protein is CASTASLAGGHYEQYF. CDR3 coding DNA: TGTGCCAGCACCGCCTCACTAGCGGGGGGGCACTACGAGCAGTACTTC. The V gene is TRBV7-2, the J gene TRBJ2-7; 13 bases are shared with TRBD2. The germline gives CDR1 SGHTA, CDR2 FQGNSA. The CDR3 has 16 amino acids. V trimming: 7 bases; J trimming: 3 bases; junction bases outside the gene matches: 9.

The gene calls are TRBV4-3 and TRBJ2-2; 8 bases are a match to TRBD1. The germline gives CDR1 LGHNA, CDR2 YSLEER. This CDR3 contains 15 residues. After removal of 3 bases from V and 7 bases from J, the junction contained 7 bases not matched to a gene. CDR3 residues: CASSQDRDGGGELFF. The CDR3 bases are TGCGCCAGCAGCCAGGACAGGGATGGTGGCGGGGAGCTGTTTTTT.

This chain links TRBV5-4 with TRBJ2-1; TRBD2 agrees at 11 bases. The CDR3 contains 15 residues. V trimming: 4 bases; J trimming: 4 bases; junction bases outside the gene matches: 4. Germline V gene lookup returns CDR1 SGHNT and CDR2 YYREEE (reference sequence). CDR3 bases: TGTGCCAGCAGCCCTAGCGGGGGGCCTTACAATGAGCAGTTCTTC. This codes for CASSPSGGPYNEQFF.

This clone has only one observation. The rearrangement uses TRBV4-3 and TRBJ1-4, with unresolved D. Germline CDR1 and CDR2: LGHNA and YSLEER. The CDR3 runs to 12 residues. V lost 1 base to trimming and J lost 11 bases, with 8 bases between them. CDR3 DNA sequence: TGCGCCAGCAGCCAAGTAGGAGGGAAACTGTTTTTT. As protein: CASSQVGGKLFF.

The rearrangement links TRBV6-1 to TRBJ2-3; 9 nucleotides line up with TRBD1. Germline V lookup: CDR1 MNHNS, CDR2 SASEGT. The CDR3 extends over 15 amino acids. Germline trimming cut 2 bases from V and 4 bases from J; bases unmatched to any gene: 4. The CDR3 nucleotides read TGTGCCAGCAGTGAAAACAGGGGGCTGTCAGATACGCAGTATTTT. This gives the protein CASSENRGLSDTQYF.

Details on this clone: This specimen includes other DNA sequences encoding the same CDR3. The rearrangement uses TRBV5-1 and TRBJ1-1, with 9 bases fitting TRBD1. The V gene's germline CDR1 is SGHRS and CDR2 YFSETQ. This CDR3 is 15 amino acids long. V lost 4 bases to trimming and J lost 1 base; unmatched junction nucleotides: 5. The CDR3 nucleotides read TGCGCCAGCAGCCCAAGGGGACAGGGGAACACTGAAGCTTTCTTT. Translated: CASSPRGQGNTEAFF.

The CDR3 coding sequence is TGCGCCAGCAGCCAAACTGGACAGGGGTTGTATGGCTACACCTTC. Translated, it gives CASSQTGQGLYGYTF. The genes are TRBV4-3 and TRBJ1-2; 9 positions match TRBD1. Germline V lookup: CDR1 LGHNA, CDR2 YSLEER. This CDR3 spans 15 amino acids. The junction had 6 bases not matched to a gene; V was cut back by 2 bases and J by 5 bases.